The rows below give T cell receptor beta chains drawn from one sample of a study of blood T cells in healthy people across ages. Via MiXCR, TCRdb re-called the 5' RACE reads, giving one row per CDR3 protein. The sample lists about 630,000 distinct CDR3 sequences; under 25% were seen once. The sequencing sample was made of blood. The receptors stem from a man aged 70 or older in good health. Each CDR3 is given with its conserved first and last residue. Each record gives: CDR3 DNA, CDR3 protein, J gene, CDR3 length, D gene, V gene, clone size. The D gene is left open where the match is weak. The size entry is marked missing in some rows and otherwise reads once, few, many or a size class.

DNA: TGCAGTGCAACCACTGCCGGGACAGGGATCTATAGCAATCAGCCCCAGCATTTT
CDR3: CSATTAGTGIYSNQPQHF
J: TRBJ1-5
length: 18
D: TRBD1
V: TRBV20-1
size: few

DNA: TGTGCCAGCAGAGTATCCGCCGGGGAGCTGTTTTTT
CDR3: CASRVSAGELFF
J: TRBJ2-2
length: 12
D: .
V: TRBV12-3/TRBV12-4
size: .

DNA: TGTGCCAGCAGCTTAGCGACTAGCGGGAGGAGTGGCACAGATACGCAGTATTTT
CDR3: CASSLATSGRSGTDTQYF
J: TRBJ2-3
length: 18
D: TRBD2
V: TRBV7-2
size: .

DNA: TGCAGCGTTGAAGTTGGGGGTGGGCTAGCGCCCCCCTACAATGAGCAGTTCTTC
CDR3: CSVEVGGGLAPPYNEQFF
J: TRBJ2-1
length: 18
D: .
V: TRBV29-1
size: .

DNA: TGCGCCAGTGGGACAGGGAGCACAGATACGCAGCATTTT
CDR3: CASGTGSTDTQHF
J: TRBJ1-5
length: 13
D: TRBD1
V: TRBV5-1
size: few

DNA: TGTGCCAGCAGACCCCTGGGAGATTTAGAGACCCAGTACTTC
CDR3: CASRPLGDLETQYF
J: TRBJ2-5
length: 14
D: .
V: TRBV6-2/TRBV6-3
size: .

DNA: TGTGCCAGCAGCCCTCCTCGGGAGGATACGCAGTATTTT
CDR3: CASSPPREDTQYF
J: TRBJ2-3
length: 13
D: .
V: TRBV7-9
size: few

DNA: TGCAGTGCAAAAGGGACTACGAAAGAGACCCAGTACTTC
CDR3: CSAKGTTKETQYF
J: TRBJ2-5
length: 13
D: TRBD2
V: TRBV20-1
size: few

DNA: TGTGCCAGCATTGGGCCGGGACTAGCGGGGACAGATACGCAGTATTTT
CDR3: CASIGPGLAGTDTQYF
J: TRBJ2-3
length: 16
D: TRBD2
V: TRBV6-1
size: few

DNA: TGTGCCAGCACGAGGGAACTCGGCTATGGCTACACCTTC
CDR3: CASTRELGYGYTF
J: TRBJ1-2
length: 13
D: .
V: TRBV7-9
size: .

DNA: TGCAGTGCTTCTATTCAGGGGGGCACTGAAGCTTTCTTT
CDR3: CSASIQGGTEAFF
J: TRBJ1-1
length: 13
D: TRBD1
V: TRBV20-1
size: .

DNA: TGTGCCAGCAGCTTAGGGCAGAGCACGGGGAAACTGTTTTTT
CDR3: CASSLGQSTGKLFF
J: TRBJ1-4
length: 14
D: .
V: TRBV11-2
size: few

DNA: TGTGCCAGCAGCCCAAGTCGGGGCTCCTACAATGAGCAGTTCTTC
CDR3: CASSPSRGSYNEQFF
J: TRBJ2-1
length: 15
D: .
V: TRBV7-3
size: .

DNA: TGTGCCAGCAGTCGACTAGCTCGAGAGCAGTACTTC
CDR3: CASSRLAREQYF
J: TRBJ2-7
length: 12
D: TRBD2
V: TRBV6-2/TRBV6-3
size: few

DNA: TGCAGTGCTGCCAAACTAGGGTCGGGCAATGAGCAGTTCTTC
CDR3: CSAAKLGSGNEQFF
J: TRBJ2-1
length: 14
D: .
V: TRBV20-1
size: few

DNA: TGTGCCAGCAGCCCTGGGGAGAGTGGCGCAGATACGCAGTATTTT
CDR3: CASSPGESGADTQYF
J: TRBJ2-3
length: 15
D: .
V: TRBV7-9
size: many

DNA: TGTGCCAGCAGTCCCTGGGACAGAGTAAATTCACCCCTCCACTTT
CDR3: CASSPWDRVNSPLHF
J: TRBJ1-6
length: 15
D: TRBD1
V: TRBV6-1
size: few

DNA: TGTGCCAGCAGCTTACCGGGGACCTCAGATACGCAGTATTTT
CDR3: CASSLPGTSDTQYF
J: TRBJ2-3
length: 14
D: .
V: TRBV7-2
size: few

DNA: TGCGCCAGCACCACCGGGACGGGTAATGAAAAACTGTTTTTT
CDR3: CASTTGTGNEKLFF
J: TRBJ1-4
length: 14
D: .
V: TRBV5-1
size: .

DNA: TGTGCCAGCGAGTCGACCGGGACAGGGTCCTACGAGCAGTACTTC
CDR3: CASESTGTGSYEQYF
J: TRBJ2-7
length: 15
D: TRBD1
V: TRBV28
size: few

DNA: TGTGCCAGCAGCCCAGGGTCCAGGACAGATACGCAGTATTTT
CDR3: CASSPGSRTDTQYF
J: TRBJ2-3
length: 14
D: .
V: TRBV7-8
size: .

DNA: TGTGCCAGCAGACAGAACCCACTTGGCACAGATACGCAGTATTTT
CDR3: CASRQNPLGTDTQYF
J: TRBJ2-3
length: 15
D: .
V: TRBV12-3/TRBV12-4
size: few

DNA: TGCAGCGCCAGGACTAGCAGTCCCTACGAGCAGTACTTC
CDR3: CSARTSSPYEQYF
J: TRBJ2-7
length: 13
D: TRBD2
V: TRBV29-1
size: few

DNA: TGTGCCACCAGTGAGAGGGGCAGGACAGACGACAATGAGCAGTTCTTC
CDR3: CATSERGRTDDNEQFF
J: TRBJ2-1
length: 16
D: .
V: TRBV24-1
size: few

DNA: TGCGCCAGCAGCCTCCTCCGGGACTGGACCTACGAGCAGTACTTC
CDR3: CASSLLRDWTYEQYF
J: TRBJ2-7
length: 15
D: .
V: TRBV7-2
size: .

DNA: TGTGCCAGCAGCTTGAAAAACCCCAGGGGAGCCGGGGAGCTGTTTTTT
CDR3: CASSLKNPRGAGELFF
J: TRBJ2-2
length: 16
D: .
V: TRBV5-6
size: once

DNA: TGTGCCAGCAGCTTGAGCAGAAGCGGGAGGTACCAAGAGACCCAGTACTTC
CDR3: CASSLSRSGRYQETQYF
J: TRBJ2-5
length: 17
D: TRBD2
V: TRBV5-6
size: many

DNA: TGTGCCATCAGTGTGGGCATGGAAGTCACAGATACGCAGTATTTT
CDR3: CAISVGMEVTDTQYF
J: TRBJ2-3
length: 15
D: .
V: TRBV10-3
size: .

DNA: TGTGCCAGCAGCTTAAGGGTCTTAGCGGGAGGGAGGGGATACAATGAGCAGTTCTTC
CDR3: CASSLRVLAGGRGYNEQFF
J: TRBJ2-1
length: 19
D: TRBD2
V: TRBV7-2
size: .

DNA: TGTGCCAGCAGCCAAGTTCCGGGGAATTCACCCCTCCACTTT
CDR3: CASSQVPGNSPLHF
J: TRBJ1-6
length: 14
D: .
V: TRBV3-1
size: few

DNA: TGTGCCAGCTCAGGGGTTTCACCCCTCCACTTT
CDR3: CASSGVSPLHF
J: TRBJ1-6
length: 11
D: .
V: TRBV28
size: .

DNA: TGTGCCAGCAGCTTAGGCTGGGCCGTCTATGGCTACACCTTC
CDR3: CASSLGWAVYGYTF
J: TRBJ1-2
length: 14
D: .
V: TRBV7-2
size: many

DNA: TGCAGTGCTAGAAGGGACGGGCTAGCCAAAAACATTCAGTACTTC
CDR3: CSARRDGLAKNIQYF
J: TRBJ2-4
length: 15
D: .
V: TRBV20-1
size: .

DNA: TGTGCCAGCAGCCAAGCGGAACTAGCGGGAGGGCCCTCGTCCTACAATGGGCAGTTCTTC
CDR3: CASSQAELAGGPSSYNGQFF
J: TRBJ2-1
length: 20
D: TRBD2
V: TRBV4-2
size: .

DNA: TGCGCCAGCAGCCAATCGACAGGAAGCGAGCAGTTCTTC
CDR3: CASSQSTGSEQFF
J: TRBJ2-1
length: 13
D: .
V: TRBV4-1
size: few

DNA: TGTGCCAGCGTGGACTCCGAGCAGTACTTC
CDR3: CASVDSEQYF
J: TRBJ2-7
length: 10
D: .
V: TRBV6-5
size: .

DNA: TGTGCCTGGAGGTCCGTGGCAGGAAGTTTTACACCCCTCCACTTT
CDR3: CAWRSVAGSFTPLHF
J: TRBJ1-6
length: 15
D: .
V: TRBV30
size: .

DNA: TGTGCCAGCAGAGCCGGACAGGGGGCGACCCAGTACTTC
CDR3: CASRAGQGATQYF
J: TRBJ2-5
length: 13
D: TRBD1
V: TRBV12-3/TRBV12-4
size: .

DNA: TGCGCCAGCAGCTCCCCAGAGGGGGGACTGTCCAATGAGCAGTTCTTC
CDR3: CASSSPEGGLSNEQFF
J: TRBJ2-1
length: 16
D: .
V: TRBV5-1
size: few

DNA: TGCAGCGCTAGTAGCACCGCCAAAAACATTCAGTACTTC
CDR3: CSASSTAKNIQYF
J: TRBJ2-4
length: 13
D: .
V: TRBV20-1
size: .

DNA: TGTGCCAGCAGCTTCACCAGGGGGAGGTACGAGCAGTACTTC
CDR3: CASSFTRGRYEQYF
J: TRBJ2-7
length: 14
D: .
V: TRBV7-8
size: few

DNA: TGTGCCAGCAGCAAATTACCAAGGGGGGAGTGTGGAAACACCATATATTTT
CDR3: CASSKLPRGECGNTIYF
J: TRBJ1-3
length: 17
D: .
V: TRBV21-1
size: .

DNA: TGTGCCAGCAGAGAGGGGACTGGAAACACCATATATTTT
CDR3: CASREGTGNTIYF
J: TRBJ1-3
length: 13
D: .
V: TRBV7-9
size: few

DNA: TGTGCCAGCAGTTTAGGGCTAGCGGGAGGCAAGGACATTCAGTACTTC
CDR3: CASSLGLAGGKDIQYF
J: TRBJ2-4
length: 16
D: TRBD2
V: TRBV12-3/TRBV12-4
size: .

DNA: TGTGCCAGCAGTCCCACGACTGACACTGAAGCTTTCTTT
CDR3: CASSPTTDTEAFF
J: TRBJ1-1
length: 13
D: .
V: TRBV11-2
size: .

DNA: TGCAGTGCTAGCGCGGGAGCTGGGGAGACCCAGTACTTC
CDR3: CSASAGAGETQYF
J: TRBJ2-5
length: 13
D: TRBD2
V: TRBV20-1
size: few

DNA: TGCAGTGCTAGCTTGGCGAGGTCCTACAATGAGCAGTTCTTC
CDR3: CSASLARSYNEQFF
J: TRBJ2-1
length: 14
D: .
V: TRBV20-1
size: .

DNA: TGTGCCAGCAGCCCCCGGGACAGGGTCGATGGGGCCAACGTCCTGACTTTC
CDR3: CASSPRDRVDGANVLTF
J: TRBJ2-6
length: 17
D: TRBD1
V: TRBV3-1
size: few

DNA: TGTGCCAGCAGCACCGCTGGGGGCTATGGCTACACCTTC
CDR3: CASSTAGGYGYTF
J: TRBJ1-2
length: 13
D: .
V: TRBV5-6
size: few

DNA: TGCAGCGTTGACGTGTCAGGGGCTGGGGCCAACGTCCTGACTTTC
CDR3: CSVDVSGAGANVLTF
J: TRBJ2-6
length: 15
D: .
V: TRBV29-1
size: .

DNA: TGTGCCAGCAGCTACAAACAGAAAGAAAAACTGTTTTTT
CDR3: CASSYKQKEKLFF
J: TRBJ1-4
length: 13
D: .
V: TRBV7-8
size: many

DNA: TGTGCCAGCAGTGCCGGGAGCGGTCTAGGGGAGCCCCAGTACTTC
CDR3: CASSAGSGLGEPQYF
J: TRBJ2-5
length: 15
D: .
V: TRBV6-1
size: .

DNA: TGTGCCAGCAGCACGGGACTAGCGGGAGATCAGCAGTACTTC
CDR3: CASSTGLAGDQQYF
J: TRBJ2-5
length: 14
D: TRBD2
V: TRBV7-2
size: few

DNA: TGTGCCACCAGCCGGACGGCGAACACCGGGGAGCTGTTTTTT
CDR3: CATSRTANTGELFF
J: TRBJ2-2
length: 14
D: .
V: TRBV24-1
size: .

DNA: TGTGCCACCGGACAGGGTGGTAGCTATGGCTACACCTTC
CDR3: CATGQGGSYGYTF
J: TRBJ1-2
length: 13
D: TRBD1
V: TRBV10-3
size: few